Detailed here is one T cell receptor (beta chain). Its antigen is not identified. Trimming removed 9 bases from V and 4 bases from J, with 10 bases in between. CDR1 KGHSH and CDR2 LQKENI come from the germline V gene. The length of the CDR3 is 13 residues. Only in-frame clones appear in the TCRdb table, and some are missing; sequencing was by immunoSEQ multiplex PCR. Seen here are 30,000 to 40,000 clones, approximately 76% observed once, and the top ten hold roughly 12%. This sample is drawn from a study of vaccination effects on CD4 cells after COVID-19. Study conclusions and caveats: In healthy vaccinees, only 1 of 255 vaccine-induced clones cross-reacted with common cold coronaviruses.

With the ViraFEST assay, the study expanded antigen-specific CD4+ T cells using viral peptide pools, then sequenced them. Cells that had been cultured for 10 days were the source of isolated CD4+ T cells. Either the BNT162b2 or mRNA-1273 vaccine was given to participants in two doses. Vaccinees lacked prior SARS-CoV-2 infection and tested negative for nucleocapsid antibodies. Cells had half their medium changed to IL-2 medium on days 3 and 7. Sample: CD4+ T cells from PBMCs cultured with HCoV-229E spike peptides, taken after COVID-19 vaccination. The genes are TRBV18 and TRBJ2-6; D is undetermined. The receptor was isolated from a human donor who received a COVID-19 vaccine. The CDR3 region is CASLESGANVLTF. CDR3 sequence (DNA): TGTGCCAGTTTGGAGTCCGGGGCCAACGTCCTGACTTTC. Together with reference TRBV18 and TRBJ2-6, the CDR3 gives the full variable domain: NAGVMQNPRHLVRRRGQEARLRCSPMKGHSHVYWYRQLPEEGLKFMVYLQKENIIDESGMPKERFSAEFPKEGPSILRIQQVVRGDSAAYFCASLESGANVLTFGAGSRLTVL.